This entry lists 2 T cell receptor beta chains sequenced from one sample in a study of blood T cell repertoires in COVID-19. Here immunoSEQ multiplex PCR was the method, and the copy in TCRdb shows in-frame clones only, minus some. The sample includes about 130,000 clones, approximately 80% of them seen just once. The sequenced sample was peripheral blood. These receptors all stem from a human donor in a cohort sampled during active COVID-19.

This clone has a handful of counts. This chain joins TRBV20-1 and TRBJ1-1; D call uncertain. V was trimmed by 3 bases and J by 12 bases, leaving 14 bases between them. This CDR3 comprises 11 residues. CDR1 is DFQATT, CDR2 SNEGSKA, per germline (reference sequence). The CDR3 DNA reads TGCAGTGCTAGGGGGAGCTCTGGGCCTTTCTTT. This sequence encodes CSARGSSGPFF.

The chain uses TRBV19 and TRBJ2-7, with TRBD1 matching 7 bases. The CDR3 has 14 residues. In germline, CDR1 is LNHDA, CDR2 SQIVND (reference sequence). The junction had 2 bases not matched to a gene; V was cut back by 3 bases and J by 0 bases. The CDR3 protein is CASSMGDSSYEQYF. The CDR3 nucleotides are TGTGCCAGTAGTATGGGGGACAGCTCCTACGAGCAGTACTTC.